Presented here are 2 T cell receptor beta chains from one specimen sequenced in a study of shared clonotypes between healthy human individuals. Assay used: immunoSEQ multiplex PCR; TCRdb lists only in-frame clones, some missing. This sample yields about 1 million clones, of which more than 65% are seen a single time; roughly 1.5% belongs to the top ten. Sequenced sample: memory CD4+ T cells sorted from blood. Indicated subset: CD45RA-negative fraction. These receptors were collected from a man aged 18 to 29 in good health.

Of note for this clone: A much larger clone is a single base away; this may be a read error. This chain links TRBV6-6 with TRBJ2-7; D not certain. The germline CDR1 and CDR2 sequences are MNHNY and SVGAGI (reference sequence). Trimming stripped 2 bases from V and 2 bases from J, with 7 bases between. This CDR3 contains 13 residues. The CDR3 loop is CASSYARTYEQYF. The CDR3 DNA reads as TGTGCCAGCAGTTACGCCCGAACCTACGAGCAGTACTTC.

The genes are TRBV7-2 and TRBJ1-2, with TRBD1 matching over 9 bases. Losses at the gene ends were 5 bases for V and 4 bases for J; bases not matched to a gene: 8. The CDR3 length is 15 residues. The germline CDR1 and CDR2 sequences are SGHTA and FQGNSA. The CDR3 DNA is TGTGCCAGCAGCCCGCGGGACAGGGAAGGCTATGGCTACACCTTC. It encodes CASSPRDREGYGYTF.